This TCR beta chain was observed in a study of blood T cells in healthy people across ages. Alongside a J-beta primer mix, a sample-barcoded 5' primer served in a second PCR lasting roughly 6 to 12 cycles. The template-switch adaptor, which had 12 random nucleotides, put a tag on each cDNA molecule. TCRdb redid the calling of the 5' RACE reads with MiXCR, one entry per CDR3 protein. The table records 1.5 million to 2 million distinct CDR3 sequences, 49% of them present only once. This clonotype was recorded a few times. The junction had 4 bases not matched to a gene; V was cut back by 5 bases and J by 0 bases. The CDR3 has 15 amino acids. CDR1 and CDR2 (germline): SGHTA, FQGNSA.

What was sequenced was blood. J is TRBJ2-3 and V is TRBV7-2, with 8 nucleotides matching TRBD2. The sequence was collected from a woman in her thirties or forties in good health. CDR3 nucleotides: TGTGCCAGCAGCCCCGGGAGGGTAAGCACAGATACGCAGTATTTT. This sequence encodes CASSPGRVSTDTQYF.